This T cell receptor (beta chain) was recovered during a study of T cells in Graves' hyperthyroidism and ophthalmopathy. Study-wide results and limits: In the analysis, a 13 V-J model separated ophthalmopathy from stable hyperthyroidism.

Amplified regions were TCR beta CDR3 sequences from RNA transcripts. A set of HTBI primers served as the primers for a first-round RT-PCR of the TCR CDR3. TCRdb passed the multiplex PCR reads through MiXCR, listing each CDR3 protein once. The sample lists about 500,000 distinct CDR3 sequences; 14% were seen once. Not enrolled were patients with uncontrolled infection, other autoimmune disease, pregnancy or lactation. Thyroid ultrasound, orbital computed tomography, clinical symptoms, and serum thyroxine and TRAb underpinned diagnoses. This clonotype was seen many times. What it binds is not known. The CDR3 sequence is 14 residues long. J gave up 7 bases and V 5 bases, and 7 bases lay outside the gene matches. Per germline, CDR1 SGHNT and CDR2 YENEEA.

This sequence was found in a woman in her late teens or twenties with Graves' hyperthyroidism. The rearrangement links TRBV11-3 to TRBJ2-2; 7 bases fit TRBD1. Material: blood. DNA for the CDR3: TGTGCCAGCAGCGCGACAGGGAGCCACGGGGAGCTGTTTTTT. It specifies CASSATGSHGELFF.